This T cell receptor beta chain was captured in a study of cytomegalovirus exposure and HLA in healthy donors. As for the study in general: One earlier analysis, a look at 180 million or so T cells, found about 100 million unique TCR beta sequences.

Concerning this clone: The antigen is not known.

Study conclusions and caveats: Later analysis identified about 17,000 TCR beta sequences associated with HLA alleles, using a false discovery rate threshold of 0.05. The study flagged around 160 TCR beta chains as cytomegalovirus-associated.

The study ran its PCR with 60 Vbeta and 13 Jbeta primers. Sequencing was performed with immunoSEQ multiplex PCR; in TCRdb, only in-frame clones are kept and a portion is missing. Of 29,000 or so clones listed, about 62% are singletons. The sequenced sample consisted of PBMCs. This receptor was taken from a male donor in good health and CMV-seropositive.

The CDR3 bases are TGTGCCAGCATGGGCCGGGAAGGGGAAAAACTGTTTTTT. Its translation is CASMGREGEKLFF. The chain employs TRBV2 and TRBJ1-4; D unresolved. Germline values: CDR1 SNHLY, CDR2 FYNNEI. V was pared by 7 bases and J by 8 bases, with 14 bases between. The CDR3 is made up of 13 amino acids.